This T cell receptor (beta chain) was identified in a study of T cells after yellow fever vaccination. Notes on the study in general: On re-exposure, the response was weaker but peaked faster, at day 5 versus 15. Clonotypes found in both CD4 and CD8 compartments made up a small share. Clones that expanded after primary vaccination mostly reappeared after the booster (less than 98% CD4, 75% to 90% CD8).

Template switching by 5'RACE produced TCR cDNA, adding a universal primer site and UMIs. TCRdb recomputed calls from the 5' RACE reads with MiXCR, one row per CDR3 protein. The top ten clones hold 15% to 20% of a sample with a few hundred thousand distinct CDR3 sequences, roughly 7% of them seen once. Notes on this clonotype: As yet, its antigen is unknown.

The specimen was PBMCs, collected around 45 days after the first yellow fever vaccination. The TCR was taken from a man aged 18 to 29 who received the YFV17D yellow fever vaccine.

CDR3 amino acids: CASSARTGRTEKLFF. In DNA, the CDR3 is TGCGCCAGCAGCGCGCGGACAGGACGAACTGAAAAACTGTTTTTT. The chain recombines TRBV4-3 with TRBJ1-4; 7 bases fit TRBD1. The CDR3 sequence is 15 residues long. V was pared by 5 bases and J by 7 bases, with 10 bases of the junction left unmatched. Germline values: CDR1 LGHNA, CDR2 YSLEER.